The text below deals with one TCR beta chain. Its antigen is not identified. The data were taken from a study of cytomegalovirus exposure and HLA in healthy donors. Study results and caveats: Later on, a genetic analysis was performed. It linked a missense variant in DCLRE1C with V- and J-gene trimming of TCR beta.

The study ran its PCR with 60 Vbeta and 13 Jbeta primers. Authors' analysis steps: A later analysis counted 70 million to 85 million unique TCR beta chains, 9.5 million to 13 million shared. TCRdb's table, derived via immunoSEQ multiplex PCR, lists solely in-frame clones and lacks some. The D gene and trimming were derived from the DNA, and the V and J assignments and clone size from that table. The specimen's table records 140,000 to 150,000 clones. CDR3 size: 12 residues. Germline lookup yields CDR1 GTSNPN and CDR2 SVGIG (reference sequence). Trimming removed 8 bases from V and 7 bases from J, with 18 bases in between.

The TCR was taken from a woman aged 45-65 years in good health and CMV-seronegative. The specimen was PBMCs. This sequence joins TRBV30 and TRBJ2-7, with a weak D call TRBD1 (9 bases). Here the CDR3 DNA reads TGTGCCATCGGGGGGGACAGGGCAGAGCAGTACTTC. Amino acid sequence: CAIGGDRAEQYF.